The table lists the clone carrying this T cell receptor beta chain with a few counts. Its antigen is as yet unknown. The CDR3 has 14 residues. Looked up from germline, CDR1 is MNHNS and CDR2 is SASEGT. V lost 8 bases and J lost 5, with 15 bases in between. This sample was included in a study of vaccination and CD4 T cells after COVID-19. Study details: Post-vaccination specimens were collected at a median of roughly 68 days following dose two (range 14 to 241).

Treatment denoted: roughly ten-day PBMC culture with coronavirus spike peptide pools or control peptides (ViraFEST assay). CD4+ T cells were isolated by negative selection after around 11 days of culture. With the Oncomine TCR Beta short-read assay, DNA from cultured CD4+ T cells was sequenced. In TCRdb, the PCR reads were re-called with MiXCR into one record per CDR3 protein. This table has 12,000 or so distinct CDR3 sequences, 40% to 50% appearing once. Material: CD4+ T cells from blood, cultured in vitro. J is TRBJ2-2 and V is TRBV6-1, with D possibly TRBD2 on 6 matching bases. The receptor was derived from a human donor who had recovered from COVID-19. Here the CDR3 DNA reads TGTGCCAGCGTGAAGAGGGGAGGTACCGGGGAGCTGTTTTTT. It translates to CASVKRGGTGELFF.